The subject of this entry is one T cell receptor beta chain. In terms of age and location, participants ranged from about 18 to 100 years and lived in about two dozen US areas. Participants were placed into cohorts based on the clinical history they reported. The data originate from a study of blood T cell repertoires in COVID-19. Study background: COVID-19 samples from acute and convalescent phases originated in the United States, Italy and Spain.

As handled by the study authors: Estimation of nucleated cell counts was performed using reference gene primer amplification. Libraries were prepared by immunoSEQ multiplex PCR; TCRdb keeps only in-frame clonotypes and omits some of them. V, J and clone size are those of that table, while D and trimming were read from the DNA. This sample has 300,000 to 450,000 clones, with 85% to 90% found just once. From germline, CDR1 is MDHEN and CDR2 SYDVKM. The CDR3 contains 16 residues. V shed 4 bases and J 0 bases; nucleotides not matched to a gene: 9. The specimen was PBMCs or T cells enriched from blood (not recorded which). The clonotype was recovered from a woman in her thirties who had been exposed to COVID-19. This sequence joins TRBV28 and TRBJ2-7; TRBD2 matches at 7 bases. CDR3 loop: CASSSPGTKSSYEQYF. The CDR3 DNA sequence: TGTGCCAGCAGTTCGCCCGGGACTAAGAGCTCCTACGAGCAGTACTTC.